Described below is a single TCR beta chain sequence and its context. No antigen is known for it. No quality values exist for individual bases; no much larger clone is one base distant. Genomic DNA extracted from blood was used in amounts of roughly 220-500 ng for amplification of TRB repertoires. CDR1 and CDR2, looked up from the germline V gene (reference sequence), are LNHNV and YYDKDF. The junction shows trimming of 1 base on V and 4 bases on J, and the gene matches do not reach 5 bases of it. The CDR3, from cysteine to phenylalanine, totals 16 residues. Only CDR3 DNA is held: 48 bases, read in frame from base 1. The data were obtained in a study of T and B cells in COVID-19 patients (dated by TCRdb to the early 2020s). As for the study more broadly: In this study, adaptive immunity was profiled in COVID-19 patients who either had active infection or had recovered, using TRB and IGH repertoire sequencing of peripheral blood. A recovered cohort was made up of 15 to 19 patients contributing 20 samples, mostly after mild to moderate COVID-19 managed as outpatients. Patients in the recovered cohort had a median age of around 36 years, compared with just over 65 years for patients in the active-infection cohort. Of the roughly 20 patients in the active-infection cohort, 12 were critically ill and needed mechanical ventilation or ECMO. In the active-infection cohort, about 90% of the roughly 20 patients had comorbidities linked to unfavorable COVID-19 outcome. Over 7 million TCR sequences were analysed from a TCR and BCR sequence repository that comprised over 35 patients and 65 or so time points. Two patients were in both the active and recovered cohorts because samples existed from active disease and from after recovery. Repertoire analyses used an age-matched reference group of 35 to 40 healthy donors who were negative for COVID-19 antibodies as the comparison. As many as 9 follow-up blood samples were taken per patient, and some of the samples covered different disease stages within the same individual. Here is what the overall study found, with its caveats: The reported TCR clusters were said to need prospective validation before any clinical use. TRB repertoires were highly clonal in active COVID-19, whereas diversity and richness at recovery rose above healthy donor levels. In patients with COVID-19, the usage of TRBV/TRBJ genes was reported to be strongly skewed. Few blood samples were available from mildly ill patients while symptoms were present, and early samples from severe cases were likewise scarce. Specific T cell subsets (CD4+/Treg/CD8+) and sorted SARS-CoV-2-responsive or tetramer+ T cells had not yet been sequenced, and these experiments were ongoing. The size of the cohort was considered insufficient for assessing HLA contributions to COVID-19 susceptibility or severity. The recovered cohort had 2,000 or so exclusive TCR clusters, including over 30 low-pGen clusters.

The sequencer listed for this sample is Illumina MiSeq. TRB rearrangements were amplified by multiplex PCR with BIOMED2 TRB-A/B primer pools. Illumina-compatible adapters and 7-nucleotide sample barcodes were attached to the amplicons in two consecutive PCRs. Phusion HS II polymerase was used for all library PCRs. The amplicons were purified from gel with the NucleoSpin Gel and PCR Clean-up kit, measured on Qubit, and then pooled at 4 to 5 nM. The quality of the amplicon pool was checked on an Agilent 2100 Bioanalyzer prior to Illumina next-generation sequencing. Turning to the authors' computational methods: Annotation of TRB rearrangements was performed with MiXCR 3.0.8 using the default MiXCR reference library. Non-productive reads and sequences with fewer than 2 reads were removed, and each unique CDR3 nucleotide sequence was counted as one clone. Clonality, diversity, richness and V-J gene usage were calculated in R 3.5.1. GLIPH2 was used for TCR clustering by CDR3 similarity, and generation probabilities were calculated by OLGA. Only GLIPH2 clusters containing at least four unique TCR clonotypes present in at least three individuals were kept. TCRdb reprocessing: public reads trimmed at Q25 with fastp, clones called with MiXCR, in-frame beta chains kept. Rows are combined by CDR3 protein, so each entry shows the most common genes and DNA. It is TCRdb's table, rather than the study itself, that gives the V and J calls and clone size. For this sample the table gives about 21,000 distinct CDR3 sequences, of which about 31% were detected only once. The biggest ten clones account for approximately 2% of the sample.

The chain uses TRBV15 and TRBJ1-2; a stretch of 11 junction bases matches TRBD1. The sequence was obtained from a human donor who had recovered from COVID-19. The sequenced sample was blood. The DNA sequence is given as TGTGCCACCAGCAGAGGGGGACAGGGGGAAATCTATGGCTACACCTTC. The translation is CATSRGGQGEIYGYTF.